This TCR beta chain was observed in a study of radiation and T cells in renal cell carcinoma. Time point noted: baseline pretreatment blood. Treatment described: 15 Gy SBRT to primary tumor, nephrectomy 4 weeks later. J gave up 6 bases and V 6 bases, and 5 bases lay outside the gene matches. The CDR3 consists of 14 residues. CDR1 is MNHEY, CDR2 SVGAGI, per germline. Method: immunoSEQ multiplex PCR; TCRdb's copy keeps in-frame clones and lacks some. The sample contains tens of thousands of clones, roughly 83% of which appear only once. The TCR sequence derives from a woman in her seventies with renal cell carcinoma. The chain employs TRBV6-5 and TRBJ1-6; TRBD1 aligns across 7 bases. The sample was blood, taken from a patient whose treatment included radiotherapy and nephrectomy. The CDR3 loop reads CASRGQILNSPLHF. CDR3 DNA: TGTGCCAGCAGGGGACAGATCCTTAATTCACCCCTCCACTTT.